This TCR beta chain emerged from a study of blood T cell repertoires in COVID-19. As for the study in general: COVID-19 samples from acute and convalescent phases originated in the United States, Italy and Spain. PBMCs, B-cell-depleted T cells, or T cells were the source of the cDNA or gDNA that made up the material.

This clone was counted only a few times. The table came from immunoSEQ multiplex PCR; TCRdb's copy has only in-frame clones and leaves some out. The repertoire holds approximately 11,000 clones, with about four fifths as singletons. This CDR3 has 14 residues. Trimming removed 5 bases from V and 2 bases from J, with 9 bases in between. From germline, CDR1 is SGHTA and CDR2 FQGTGA. This chain links TRBV7-3 with TRBJ2-2; no firm D call. The origin of this receptor is a woman aged 60-75 years with acute or convalescent COVID-19. The sample was peripheral blood. CDR3 coding DNA: TGTGCCAGCAGCGGCTCCTTTAACACCGGGGAGCTGTTTTTT. Protein: CASSGSFNTGELFF.